This paragraph covers one TCR beta chain sequence. Antigen: not known. The source of the sample is a study of vaccination and CD4 T cells after COVID-19. For the study at large: Stimulation of cells relied on overlapping spike peptides derived from SARS-CoV-2, HCoV-NL63, HCoV-OC43 and HCoV-229E.

This CDR3 is 15 amino acids long. The germline V gene has CDR1 MDHEN and CDR2 SYDVKM. Between the trimmed V and J ends, which lost 2 bases and 6 bases, there was a span of 13 bases. Treatment in this sample: approximately nine-day PBMC culture with coronavirus spike peptide pools or control peptides (ViraFEST assay). With the Oncomine TCR Beta short-read assay, DNA from cultured CD4+ T cells was sequenced. One entry per CDR3 protein results from TCRdb running MiXCR on the PCR reads. The top ten clones hold about 37% of a sample with approximately 11,000 distinct CDR3 sequences, roughly 67% of them seen once.

V and J are TRBV28 and TRBJ2-2, with a tentative D call TRBD2 (6 bases). This receptor was identified in a human donor who had recovered from COVID-19. The sequencing sample was made of CD4+ T cells from blood, cultured in vitro. CDR3 nucleotides: TGTGCCAGCAGTTTAGCGGGAAGAATGGCCGGGGAGCTGTTTTTT. It is translated as CASSLAGRMAGELFF.